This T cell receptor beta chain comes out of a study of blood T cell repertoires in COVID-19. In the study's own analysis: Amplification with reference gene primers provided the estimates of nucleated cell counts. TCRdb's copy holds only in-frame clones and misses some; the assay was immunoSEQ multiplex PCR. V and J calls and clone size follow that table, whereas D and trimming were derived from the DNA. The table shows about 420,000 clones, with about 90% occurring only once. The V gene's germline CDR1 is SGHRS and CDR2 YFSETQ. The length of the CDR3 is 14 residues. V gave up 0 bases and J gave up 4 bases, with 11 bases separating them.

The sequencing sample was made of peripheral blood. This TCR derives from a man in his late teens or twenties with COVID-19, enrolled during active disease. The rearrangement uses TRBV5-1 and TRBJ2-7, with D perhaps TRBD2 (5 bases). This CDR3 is CASSLGTPGYEQYF. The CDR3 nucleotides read TGCGCCAGCAGCTTGGGGACCCCGGGGTACGAGCAGTACTTC.